This entry features one T cell receptor beta chain sequence. Its antigen is currently unknown. The data derive from a study of post-analysis software for immune sequencing data. About the study: Multiple sclerosis in the patients followed relapsing-remitting, secondary progressive and progressive-relapsing courses. General study points: Four to six TRBV segments were more frequent in patients than controls; TRBV5-6, TRBV5-1 and TRBV20-1 belonged to this group. Those samples that were prepared in the same batch co-clustered strongly by F measure. Significantly lower normalized Chao1 diversity was seen in multiple sclerosis patients than in controls.

Prepared TCR beta cDNA libraries contained unique molecular identifiers. One entry per CDR3 protein results from TCRdb running MiXCR on the PCR reads. The table lists about 400,000 distinct CDR3 sequences, about a third of them singletons. With 5 bases removed from V and 2 bases from J, the gap between germline ends came to 12 bases. CDR1 and CDR2 (germline): DFQATT, SNEGSKA (reference sequence). CDR3 length equals 13 residues. This receptor was identified in a girl between 10 and 17 years old with multiple sclerosis. The sample consisted of blood. The chain joins TRBV20-1 to TRBJ2-5; no firm D call. The CDR3 DNA follows: TGCAGTGCTCCTGACTGGGGACAAGAGACCCAGTACTTC. It yields the protein CSAPDWGQETQYF.